This T cell receptor beta chain was found in a study of shared clonotypes between healthy human individuals. In regard to this clone: Its antigen is not identified.

V shed 0 bases, J shed 5 bases, and the junction held 12 bases outside the gene matches. The CDR3 has 18 residues. Per the germline V gene, CDR1 is SGHTA and CDR2 is FQGTGA. Overall study findings and caveats: It was observed that about 5% of naive CD4 clonotypes were shared across a few donors.

Measured with immunoSEQ multiplex PCR; TCRdb has only the in-frame clones, and not every one. The data contain about 2 million clones, 90% to 95% of them singletons. The sequence derives from a man between 18 and 35 years old in good health. The rearrangement joins TRBV7-3 to TRBJ2-1, with 8 bases lining up with TRBD2. The material sequenced was naive CD4+ T cells sorted from blood. The subset here: CD45RA+ positively selected. CDR3 region: CASSLTPRGSGGDNEQFF. CDR3 nucleotides: TGTGCCAGCAGCTTAACCCCCCGAGGGAGCGGGGGTGACAATGAGCAGTTCTTC.